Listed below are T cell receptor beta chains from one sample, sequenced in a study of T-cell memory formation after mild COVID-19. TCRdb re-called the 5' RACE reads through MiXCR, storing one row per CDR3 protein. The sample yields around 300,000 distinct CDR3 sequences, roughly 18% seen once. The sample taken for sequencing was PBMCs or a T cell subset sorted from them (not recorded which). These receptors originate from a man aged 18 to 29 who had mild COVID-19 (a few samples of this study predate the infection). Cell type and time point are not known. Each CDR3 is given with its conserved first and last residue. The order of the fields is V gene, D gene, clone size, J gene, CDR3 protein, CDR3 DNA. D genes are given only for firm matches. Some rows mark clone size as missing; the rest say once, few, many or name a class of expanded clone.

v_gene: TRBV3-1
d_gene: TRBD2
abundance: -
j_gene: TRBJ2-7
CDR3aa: CASSLRRGVLTYEQYF
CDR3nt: TGTGCCAGCAGCCTGCGTCGGGGGGTCTTAACCTACGAGCAGTACTTC

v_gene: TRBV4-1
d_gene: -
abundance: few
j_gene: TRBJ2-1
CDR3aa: CASSQGGSLYNEQFF
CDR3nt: TGCGCCAGCAGCCAAGGCGGCAGTCTCTACAATGAGCAGTTCTTC

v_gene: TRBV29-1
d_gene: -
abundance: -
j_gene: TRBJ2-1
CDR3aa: CSATGTHRGEQFF
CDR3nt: TGCAGCGCTACCGGGACGCATCGGGGAGAGCAGTTCTTC

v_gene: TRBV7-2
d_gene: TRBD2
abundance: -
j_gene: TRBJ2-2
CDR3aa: CASSLQAGVYTGELFF
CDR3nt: TGTGCCAGCAGCTTACAGGCGGGGGTCTACACCGGGGAGCTGTTTTTT

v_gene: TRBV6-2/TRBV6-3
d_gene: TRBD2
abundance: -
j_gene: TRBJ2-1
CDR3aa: CASRSLAGAYNEQFF
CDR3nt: TGTGCCAGCAGATCCTTAGCGGGGGCCTACAATGAGCAGTTCTTC

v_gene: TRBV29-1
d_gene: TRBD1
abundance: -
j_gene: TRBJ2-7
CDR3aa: CSVGLGQGAINEQYF
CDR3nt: TGCAGCGTTGGACTAGGACAGGGGGCAATAAACGAGCAGTACTTC

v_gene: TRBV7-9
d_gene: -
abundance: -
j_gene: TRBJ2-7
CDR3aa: CASSLERPRSYSYEQYF
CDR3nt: TGTGCCAGCAGCTTAGAACGGCCGCGTTCGTACTCCTACGAGCAGTACTTC

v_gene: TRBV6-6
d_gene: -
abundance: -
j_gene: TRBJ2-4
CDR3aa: CASSYPGGKNIQYF
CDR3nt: TGTGCCAGCAGTTACCCCGGAGGCAAAAACATTCAGTACTTC

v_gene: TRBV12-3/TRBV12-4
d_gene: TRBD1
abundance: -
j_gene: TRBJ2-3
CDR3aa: CASSGQGSEADTQYF
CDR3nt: TGTGCCAGCAGCGGACAGGGGTCAGAAGCAGATACGCAGTATTTT

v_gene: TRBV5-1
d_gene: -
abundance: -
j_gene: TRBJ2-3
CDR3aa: CASSSAPGADTQYF
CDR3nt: TGCGCCAGCAGCTCCGCCCCAGGGGCAGATACGCAGTATTTT

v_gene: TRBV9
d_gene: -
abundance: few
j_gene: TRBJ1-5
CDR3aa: CASSVGTLDQPQHF
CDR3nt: TGTGCCAGCAGCGTAGGTACTTTGGATCAGCCCCAGCATTTT

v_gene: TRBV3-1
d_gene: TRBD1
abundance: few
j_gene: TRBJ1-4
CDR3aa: CASSRQGEGEKLFF
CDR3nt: TGTGCCAGCAGCCGACAGGGAGAGGGGGAAAAACTGTTTTTT

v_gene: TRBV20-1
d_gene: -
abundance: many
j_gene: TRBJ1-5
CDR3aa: CSALSGSENQPQHF
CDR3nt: TGCAGTGCCCTTTCGGGCTCTGAAAATCAGCCCCAGCATTTT

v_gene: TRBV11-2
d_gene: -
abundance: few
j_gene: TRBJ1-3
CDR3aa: CASSGQGVYGNTIYF
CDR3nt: TGTGCCAGCAGCGGTCAAGGGGTCTACGGAAACACCATATATTTT

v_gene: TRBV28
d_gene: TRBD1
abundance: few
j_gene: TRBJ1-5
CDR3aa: CASSSPQGDQPQHF
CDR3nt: TGTGCCAGCAGCTCCCCACAGGGGGACCAGCCCCAGCATTTT

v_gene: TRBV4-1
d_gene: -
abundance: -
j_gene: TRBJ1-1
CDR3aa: CASSQWPRGLGAFF
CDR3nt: TGCGCCAGCAGCCAATGGCCACGGGGGCTGGGAGCTTTCTTT

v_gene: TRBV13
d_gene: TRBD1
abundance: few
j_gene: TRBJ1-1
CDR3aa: CASSLGQGRQKAFF
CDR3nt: TGTGCCAGCAGCCTTGGACAGGGACGACAAAAAGCTTTCTTT

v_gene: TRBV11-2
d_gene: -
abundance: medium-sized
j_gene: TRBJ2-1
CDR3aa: CASSLLSPEYYNEQFF
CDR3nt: TGTGCCAGCAGCTTATTGTCCCCGGAGTACTACAATGAGCAGTTCTTC

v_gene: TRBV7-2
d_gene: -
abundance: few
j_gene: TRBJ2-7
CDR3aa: CASSLIPQRNYEQYF
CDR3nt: TGTGCCAGCAGCTTAATCCCCCAGCGGAACTACGAGCAGTACTTC

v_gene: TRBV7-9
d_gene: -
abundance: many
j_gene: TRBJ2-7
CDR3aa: CASSLEGRSYEQYF
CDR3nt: TGTGCCAGCAGCTTAGAAGGCAGGTCCTACGAGCAGTACTTC

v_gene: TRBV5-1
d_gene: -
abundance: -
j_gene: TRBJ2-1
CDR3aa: CASSLYIGGNEQFF
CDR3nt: TGCGCCAGCAGCTTGTACATCGGTGGCAATGAGCAGTTCTTC

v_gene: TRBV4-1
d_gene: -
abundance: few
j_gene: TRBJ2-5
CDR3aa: CASSLTGSETQYF
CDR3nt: TGCGCCAGCAGCCTAACAGGGAGCGAGACCCAGTACTTC

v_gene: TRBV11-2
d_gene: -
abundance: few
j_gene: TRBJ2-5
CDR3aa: CASSSEASGGETQYF
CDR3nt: TGTGCCAGCAGCTCCGAGGCTAGTGGGGGTGAGACCCAGTACTTC

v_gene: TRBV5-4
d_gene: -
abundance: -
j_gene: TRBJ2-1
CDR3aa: CASSTTEYEQFF
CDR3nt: TGTGCCAGCAGCACGACAGAGTATGAGCAGTTCTTC

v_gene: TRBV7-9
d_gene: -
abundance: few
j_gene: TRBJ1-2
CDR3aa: CASSLAGSDGYTF
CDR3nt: TGTGCCAGCAGCTTAGCGGGGAGCGATGGCTACACCTTC

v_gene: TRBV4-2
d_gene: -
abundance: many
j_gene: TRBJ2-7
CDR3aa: CASSPLGGDYEQYF
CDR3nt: TGTGCCAGCAGCCCACTCGGCGGGGACTACGAGCAGTACTTC

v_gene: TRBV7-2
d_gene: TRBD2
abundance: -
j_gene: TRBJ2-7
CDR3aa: CASSFRGGLASYEQYF
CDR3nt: TGTGCCAGCAGCTTCCGCGGGGGACTAGCGAGCTACGAGCAGTACTTC

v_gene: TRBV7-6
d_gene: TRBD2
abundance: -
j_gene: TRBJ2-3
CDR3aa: CASSGGGATDTQYF
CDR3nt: TGTGCCAGCAGCGGCGGGGGGGCTACAGATACGCAGTATTTT

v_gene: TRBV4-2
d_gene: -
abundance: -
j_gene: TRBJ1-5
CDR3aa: CASSQGGRRNQPQHF
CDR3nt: TGTGCCAGCAGCCAAGGGGGCAGACGAAATCAGCCCCAGCATTTT

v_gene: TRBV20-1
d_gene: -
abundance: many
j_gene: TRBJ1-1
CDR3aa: CSARVNTEAFF
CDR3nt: TGCAGTGCTAGGGTTAACACTGAAGCTTTCTTT

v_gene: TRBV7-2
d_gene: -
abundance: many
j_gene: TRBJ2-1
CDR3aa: CASSSSWGEQFF
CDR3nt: TGTGCCAGCAGCTCCTCGTGGGGCGAGCAGTTCTTC

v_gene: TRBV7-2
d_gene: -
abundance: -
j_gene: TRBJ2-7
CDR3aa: CASSLGRGPSYEQYF
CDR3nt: TGTGCCAGCAGCTTAGGGCGGGGTCCCTCCTACGAGCAGTACTTC